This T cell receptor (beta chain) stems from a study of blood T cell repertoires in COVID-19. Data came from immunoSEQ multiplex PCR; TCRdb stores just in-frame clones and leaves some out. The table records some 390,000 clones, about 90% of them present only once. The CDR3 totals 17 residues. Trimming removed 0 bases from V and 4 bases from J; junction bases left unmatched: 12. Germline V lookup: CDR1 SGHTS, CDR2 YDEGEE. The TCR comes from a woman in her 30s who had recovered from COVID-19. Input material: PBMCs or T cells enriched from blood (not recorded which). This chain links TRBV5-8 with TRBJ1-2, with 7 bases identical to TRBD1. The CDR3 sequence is CASSLVPRDRRGYGYTF. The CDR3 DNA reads TGTGCCAGCAGCTTGGTTCCCAGGGACAGAAGGGGCTATGGCTACACCTTC.